These 4 T cell receptor beta chains came from one sample sequenced in a study of blood T cell repertoires in COVID-19. TCRdb's table, derived via immunoSEQ multiplex PCR, lists solely in-frame clones and lacks some. The table includes about 74,000 clones, roughly 90% detected once. Material: peripheral blood. These receptors came from a man aged 65 to 85 with active or convalescent COVID-19.

The chain has TRBV3-1 (or the pseudogene TRBV3-2) and TRBJ1-4, with 8 bases identical to TRBD1. This CDR3 is 14 amino acids long. Germline V gene data show CDR1 as LGHDT and CDR2 as YNNKEL (reference sequence). V was pared by 3 bases and J by 8 bases, with 5 bases of the junction left unmatched. The CDR3 coding sequence is TGTGCCAGCAGCCACTCCGGACAGGGCGAAAAACTGTTTTTT. Protein product: CASSHSGQGEKLFF.

The chain uses TRBV5-6 and TRBJ2-7, with 13 bases fitting TRBD2. Germline assignment: CDR1 SGHDT and CDR2 YYEEEE. J gave up 2 bases and V 0 bases, and 2 bases lay outside the gene matches. The CDR3 has 16 amino acids. In nucleotides, the CDR3 is TGTGCCAGCAGCTTGGTTACTAGCGGGAGGGCCTACGAGCAGTACTTC. Protein: CASSLVTSGRAYEQYF.

This chain uses TRBV10-1 with TRBJ2-1, with TRBD2 matching over 10 bases. Germline V gives CDR1 WNHNN, CDR2 SYGVQD (reference sequence). There are 15 residues in the CDR3. Unmatched junction bases numbered 3, after V lost 0 bases and J lost 7 bases. As DNA, the CDR3 is TGCGCCAGCAGTGAGTCTAGACTAGCGGGTAATGAGCAGTTCTTC. It translates to CASSESRLAGNEQFF.

The rearrangement links TRBV5-4 to TRBJ1-1; D call uncertain. V lost 4 bases and J lost 8, with 12 bases in between. The CDR3 is 12 residues long. Germline CDR1 is SGHNT and CDR2 is YYREEE (reference sequence). The CDR3 reads CASSPDRHEAFF. CDR3 nucleotides: TGTGCCAGCAGCCCCGATCGACACGAAGCTTTCTTT.